Each of the 27 T cell receptor beta chains below was sequenced from the same sample in a study of regulatory T cells in long-lasting Graves disease. iRepertoire HTBI primers and Arm-PCR of CDR3 regions built TCR beta libraries. MiXCR, run by TCRdb on the multiplex PCR reads, gives a single entry per CDR3 protein. The sample includes approximately 350,000 distinct CDR3 sequences, over 9.5% of them seen just once. The sample's time point: newly diagnosed GD, antithyroid drugs for less than 3 months. PBMC RNA was the source of the TCR library. The same data also went into a second study, on T cells in Graves' hyperthyroidism and ophthalmopathy.

The starting material was peripheral blood mononuclear cells (PBMCs), obtained at new diagnosis, from a patient treated with antithyroid drugs. All receptors come from a young woman with Graves disease.

This clonotype has only a few counts. The gene calls are TRBV2 and TRBJ2-7; 9 bases are a match to TRBD1. Germline V CDR1 and CDR2: SNHLY, FYNNEI. CDR3 length: 15 residues. V lost 2 bases and J lost 2; bases outside the gene matches: 4. CDR3 bases: TGTGCCAGCAGTGAACGGACAGGGGTTACCTACGAGCAGTACGTC. This sequence encodes CASSERTGVTYEQYV.

In this sample, this clonotype turned up many times. V gene TRBV2 combines with J gene TRBJ2-3, with D tentatively TRBD2 (6 bases). The CDR3 is 14 residues long. Germline CDR1 reads SNHLY; CDR2 reads FYNNEI. Trimming removed 10 bases from V and 1 base from J, with 15 bases in between. CDR3 sequence reads: CANSRDSGTDTQYF. The CDR3 DNA reads as TGTGCCAATTCTAGGGACTCAGGCACAGATACGCAGTATTTT. Full variable domain (missing parts from reference TRBV2 and TRBJ2-3): EPEVTQTPSHQVTQMGQEVILRCVPISNHLYFYWYRQILGQKVEFLVSFYNNEISEKSEIFDDQFSVERPDGSNFTLKIRSTKLEDSAMYFCANSRDSGTDTQYFGPGTRLTVL.

V usage is TRBV19 and J usage is TRBJ2-1; the match to TRBD2 covers 10 bases. The junction had 1 base not matched to a gene; V was cut back by 7 bases and J by 4 bases. CDR3 length: 13 amino acids. The germline CDR1 and CDR2 sequences are LNHDA and SQIVND (reference sequence). The CDR3 DNA sequence: TGTGCCAGTACAGCGGGAGGGTACAATGAGCAGTTCTTC. It specifies CASTAGGYNEQFF.

This clonotype was seen a handful of times. CDR3: CASSFRGNTIYF. Written as DNA, the CDR3 is TGTGCCAGCAGTTTTAGGGGGAACACCATATATTTT. This chain links TRBV28 with TRBJ1-3; D perhaps matches TRBD1 (6 bases). CDR1 is MDHEN and CDR2 is SYDVKM in the germline V gene. CDR3 length: 12 residues. The V and J ends lost 3 bases and 7 bases respectively, with 7 bases between them.

This clonotype was counted ten times or more. This rearrangement joins TRBV11-3 to TRBJ2-2, with D perhaps matching TRBD1 or TRBD2 (5 bases each). Trimming stripped 4 bases from V and 0 bases from J, with 15 bases between. Germline V gene lookup returns CDR1 SGHNT and CDR2 YENEEA. This CDR3 comprises 17 residues. This chain's CDR3 is CASSWGSWAANTGELFF. The CDR3 DNA sequence: TGTGCCAGCAGCTGGGGGTCGTGGGCAGCGAACACCGGGGAGCTGTTTTTT.

This clonotype has ten or more counts. This chain uses TRBV28 with TRBJ2-1, with TRBD1 matching 7 bases. V lost 4 bases to trimming and J lost 12 bases; unmatched junction nucleotides: 6. CDR1 is MDHEN, CDR2 SYDVKM, per germline. The CDR3 is 12 residues long. This CDR3 is CASSSRDSRQFF. CDR3 DNA: TGTGCCAGCAGTTCCCGGGACAGCAGGCAGTTCTTC.

This clonotype was seen many times. The chain links TRBV4-1 to TRBJ2-3; D is unclear. The CDR3 is 17 residues long. Germline lookup yields CDR1 MGHRA and CDR2 YSYEKL. The V gene lost 2 bases and the J gene lost 4 bases, with 19 bases spanning the gap. This chain's CDR3 is CASSQLPGSSSSDTQYF. The CDR3 DNA follows: TGCGCCAGCAGCCAACTACCCGGGTCCTCTTCGTCAGATACGCAGTATTTT.

Comments on this clonotype: It may be a read error: a sequence one base away is much more abundant. The rearrangement uses TRBV6-2 or TRBV6-3 and TRBJ1-1; perhaps TRBD1 as D (5 bases). This CDR3 has 16 residues. Germline loops: CDR1 MNHEY, CDR2 SVGEGT. As DNA, the CDR3 is TGTGCCAGCAGTGATAGGTACGCGGGGGTGAACACTGAAGCTTCCTTT. It encodes CASSDRYAGVNTEASF.

This clonotype was counted many times. The chain is built from TRBV4-3 and TRBJ1-6, with D maybe TRBD1 (5 bases). Germline V gives CDR1 LGHNA, CDR2 YSLEER. V lost 1 base to trimming and J lost 9 bases, with 10 bases between them. The CDR3 length is 14 residues. CDR3 sequence reads: CASSQAGGVSPLHF. DNA of the CDR3: TGCGCCAGCAGCCAAGCCGGGGGAGTTTCACCCCTCCACTTT.

This clonotype has only a few counts. The chain recombines TRBV20-1 with TRBJ2-1; the D is unclear. V dropped 7 bases and J dropped 4 bases, with 5 bases sitting between them. Germline CDR1 reads DFQATT; CDR2 reads SNEGSKA (reference sequence). This CDR3 contains 10 residues. As DNA, the CDR3 is TGCAGTGGGGATTACAATGAGCAGTTCTTC. This sequence encodes CSGDYNEQFF.

Only a few counts were recorded for this clonotype. The J gene is TRBJ2-6, the V gene TRBV30, with D possibly matching TRBD2 (5 bases). Germline-derived CDR1 and CDR2 are GTSNPN and SVGIG (reference sequence). The V gene lost 5 bases and the J gene lost 2 bases, with 7 bases spanning the gap. This CDR3 is built from 13 residues. CDR3 residues: CAWSEAGANVLTF. The CDR3 coding sequence is TGTGCCTGGTCGGAGGCTGGGGCCAACGTCCTGACTTTC. The entire variable domain, with the rest obtained from reference TRBV30 and TRBJ2-6, is as follows: SQTIHQWPATLVQPVGSPLSLECTVEGTSNPNLYWYRQAAGRGLQLLFYSVGIGQISSEVPQNLSASRPQDRQFILSSKKLLLSDSGFYLCAWSEAGANVLTFGAGSRLTVL.

This clonotype was recorded many times. The chain carries TRBV2 and TRBJ2-1; D might be TRBD1 (6 bases). CDR3 length equals 16 residues. The ends were cut back, 1 base at V and 8 bases at J, with 18 bases in the middle. Germline V gene lookup returns CDR1 SNHLY and CDR2 FYNNEI. Here the CDR3 reads CASSEEAGENAYEQFF. The CDR3 DNA is TGTGCCAGCAGTGAAGAGGCAGGGGAAAATGCCTATGAGCAGTTCTTC.

This clonotype has a handful of counts. The chain has TRBV20-1 and TRBJ2-7; D possibly matches TRBD1 or TRBD2 (6 bases each). This CDR3 has 11 residues. V was pared by 6 bases and J by 12 bases, with 18 bases between. Germline V gives CDR1 DFQATT, CDR2 SNEGSKA (reference sequence). CDR3 sequence reads: CSARLGGVWYV. CDR3 coding DNA: TGCAGTGCACGTCTCGGGGGCGTCTGGTACGTC.

The CDR3 region has the DNA TGTGCCAGTAGGACAGTTTCCTACGAGCAGTACTTC. Its translation is CASRTVSYEQYF. The chain has TRBV28 and TRBJ2-7; possibly TRBD1 for D (6 bases). The CDR3 runs 12 residues. Germline CDR1 is MDHEN and CDR2 is SYDVKM. V was clipped by 9 bases and J by 1 base, with 10 bases between them.

This clonotype appeared many times. The CDR3: CASSSDSPYEQYF. CDR3 in DNA: TGTGCCAGCAGCTCTGACAGTCCCTACGAGCAGTACTTC. The chain uses TRBV11-2 and TRBJ2-7, with D possibly TRBD1 on 5 matching bases. Trimming took off 4 bases at V and 2 bases at J, with 9 bases between the two ends. CDR1 is SGHAT and CDR2 is FQNNGV in the germline V gene. The CDR3 has 13 amino acids.

The chain combines TRBV7-2 with TRBJ2-2; weak D call: TRBD2 (5 bases). This CDR3 contains 15 residues. The V and J ends lost 3 bases and 9 bases respectively, with 17 bases between them. CDR1 is SGHTA and CDR2 is FQGNSA in the germline V gene. In nucleotides, the CDR3 is TGTGCCAGCAGCTTGCTCGGCGGGTCCAATTGGGAGCTGTTTTTT. Protein sequence: CASSLLGGSNWELFF.

This clonotype was observed a few times. The V call is TRBV10-3, the J call TRBJ2-5; 7 bases line up with TRBD1. The CDR3 has 13 residues. Germline CDR1 reads ENHRY; CDR2 reads SYGVKD. The ends lost 4 bases at V and 4 bases at J; junction bases unmatched: 3. The CDR3 reads CAISASGGETQYF. CDR3 coding DNA: TGTGCCATCAGTGCATCAGGGGGAGAGACCCAGTACTTC.

The sample holds many counts of this clonotype. The chain joins TRBV20-1 to TRBJ2-3, with TRBD2 matching over 8 bases. Per germline, CDR1 DFQATT and CDR2 SNEGSKA (reference sequence). The CDR3 contains 15 residues. The trim removed 7 bases at V and 5 bases at J, leaving 14 bases unmatched. CDR3 DNA: TGCAGTGTAGGTCGGGGGGGCCTTCTGATAGATACGCAGTATTTT. Its translation is CSVGRGGLLIDTQYF.

The sample holds many counts of this clonotype. This rearrangement joins TRBV18 to TRBJ1-3, with 8 bases aligning to TRBD1. The CDR3 consists of 14 residues. The J segment lost 2 bases and the V segment lost 3 bases, leaving 0 bases of the junction unmatched. Germline loops: CDR1 KGHSH, CDR2 LQKENI. The CDR3 DNA sequence: TGTGCCAGCTCACCGACAGGGGCTGGAAACACCATATATTTT. The encoded protein is CASSPTGAGNTIYF.

This clonotype has ten or more counts. The chain links TRBV7-3 to TRBJ2-3, with D uncertain. The CDR3 has 13 residues. The germline V and J ends were trimmed by 5 bases and 5 bases, with 11 bases remaining between them. CDR1 is SGHTA, CDR2 FQGTGA, per germline. The CDR3 sequence: CASSPQTRDTQYF. CDR3 sequence (DNA): TGTGCCAGCAGCCCCCAAACCCGAGATACGCAGTATTTT. The entire variable domain, with the rest obtained from reference TRBV7-3 and TRBJ2-3, is as follows: GAGVSQTPSNKVTEKGKYVELRCDPISGHTALYWYRQSLGQGPEFLIYFQGTGAADDSGLPNDRFFAVRPEGSVSTLKIQRTERGDSAVYLCASSPQTRDTQYFGPGTRLTVL.

This clonotype was picked up many times. The chain combines TRBV27 with TRBJ2-7; D gene ambiguous. Germline V CDR1 and CDR2: MNHEY, SMNVEV (reference sequence). The CDR3 spans 12 residues. Trimming removed 0 bases at V and 8 bases at J, with 8 bases between. In DNA form, the CDR3 reads TGTGCCAGCAGTTTATCAGGGATCAAGCAGTACTTC. Its protein product is CASSLSGIKQYF.

This clonotype showed up many times. This chain joins TRBV3-1 and TRBJ1-1, with D possibly matching TRBD1 (6 bases). The CDR3 length is 13 residues. Germline V gives CDR1 LGHDT, CDR2 YNNKEL (reference sequence). V lost 4 bases and J 2 bases, leaving 8 bases between the germline ends. The DNA of the CDR3 is TGTGCCAGCAGCCGAGGGACAAACACTGAAGCTTTCTTT. It is translated as CASSRGTNTEAFF.

This clonotype was recorded a few times. V gene TRBV14 combines with J gene TRBJ2-3; a possible D gene is TRBD2 (7 bases). V lost 4 bases, J lost 3 bases, and 14 bases lay in between. The germline V gene has CDR1 SGHDN and CDR2 FVKESK. CDR3 size: 15 residues. The CDR3 reads CASSLPEGGTDTQYF. CDR3 nucleotides: TGTGCCAGCAGCCTCCCTGAGGGGGGGACAGATACGCAGTATTTT.

This clonotype has just a few counts. A much larger clone is a single base away; this may be a read error. The gene calls are TRBV24-1 and TRBJ2-3; TRBD2 aligns across 11 bases. The CDR3 runs to 15 residues. Per the germline V gene, CDR1 is KGHDR and CDR2 is SFDVKD. V shed 9 bases and J 5 bases; nucleotides not matched to a gene: 9. The CDR3 sequence: CATSTSGSGLDTQYF. CDR3 nucleotide sequence: TGTGCCACCTCTACTAGCGGGAGTGGTCTAGATACGCAGTATTTT.

This clonotype was found many times. The chain is built from TRBV18 and TRBJ2-7; maybe TRBD2 (6 bases). The ends were cut back, 1 base at V and 2 bases at J, with 9 bases in the middle. The CDR3 spans 14 residues. Germline values: CDR1 KGHSH, CDR2 LQKENI. CDR3 sequence reads: CASSPRDFTYEQYF. The CDR3 coding sequence is TGTGCCAGCTCACCACGGGACTTTACCTACGAGCAGTACTTC. The full variable domain, rest sourced from reference TRBV18 and TRBJ2-7, is NAGVMQNPRHLVRRRGQEARLRCSPMKGHSHVYWYRQLPEEGLKFMVYLQKENIIDESGMPKERFSAEFPKEGPSILRIQQVVRGDSAAYFCASSPRDFTYEQYFGPGTRLTVT.

This clonotype was picked up many times. V gene TRBV3-1 combines with J gene TRBJ1-1, with 9 bases that match TRBD1. There are 16 residues in the CDR3. V lost 4 bases and J lost 7; bases outside the gene matches: 13. Per germline, CDR1 LGHDT and CDR2 YNNKEL (reference sequence). CDR3 DNA sequence: TGTGCCAGCAGCCTCTATGGGACAGGGCGCTCGGTTGAAGCTTTCTTT. Protein sequence: CASSLYGTGRSVEAFF.

This clonotype appeared many times. The rearrangement links TRBV2 to TRBJ1-1; D ambiguous. Germline lookup yields CDR1 SNHLY and CDR2 FYNNEI. The CDR3 is 15 amino acids. V lost 1 base and J lost 0, with 9 bases in between. CDR3 in amino acids: CASSEVPRLNTEAFF. The DNA of the CDR3 is TGTGCCAGCAGTGAAGTACCCAGATTGAACACTGAAGCTTTCTTT.